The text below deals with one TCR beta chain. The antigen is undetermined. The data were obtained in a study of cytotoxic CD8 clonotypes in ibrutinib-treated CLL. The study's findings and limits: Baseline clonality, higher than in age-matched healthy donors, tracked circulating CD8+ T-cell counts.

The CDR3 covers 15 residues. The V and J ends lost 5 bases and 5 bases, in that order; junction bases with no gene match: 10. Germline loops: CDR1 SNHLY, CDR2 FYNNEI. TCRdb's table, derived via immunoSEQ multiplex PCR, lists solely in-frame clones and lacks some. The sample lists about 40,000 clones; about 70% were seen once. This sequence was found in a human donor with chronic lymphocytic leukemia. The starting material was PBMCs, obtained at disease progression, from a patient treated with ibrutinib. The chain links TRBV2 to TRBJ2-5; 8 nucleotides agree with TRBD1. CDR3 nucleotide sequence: TGTGCCAGCAGTATGACAGGGGCGGCTCGGGAGACCCAGTACTTC. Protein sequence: CASSMTGAARETQYF.